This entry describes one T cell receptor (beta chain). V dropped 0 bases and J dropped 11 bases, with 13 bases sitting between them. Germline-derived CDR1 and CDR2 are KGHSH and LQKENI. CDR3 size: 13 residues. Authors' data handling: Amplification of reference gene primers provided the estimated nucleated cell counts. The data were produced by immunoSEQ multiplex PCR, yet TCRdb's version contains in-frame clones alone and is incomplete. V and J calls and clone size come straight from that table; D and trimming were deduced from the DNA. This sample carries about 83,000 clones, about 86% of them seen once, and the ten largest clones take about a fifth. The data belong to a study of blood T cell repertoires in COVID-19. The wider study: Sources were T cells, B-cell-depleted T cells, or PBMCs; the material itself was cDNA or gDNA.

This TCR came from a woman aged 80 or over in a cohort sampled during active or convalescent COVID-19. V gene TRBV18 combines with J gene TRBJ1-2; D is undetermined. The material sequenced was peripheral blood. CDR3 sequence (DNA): TGTGCCAGCTCACCACCGGCAGGACTCGGTTACACCTTC. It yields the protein CASSPPAGLGYTF.